The rows below give T cell receptor beta chains drawn from one sample of a study of regulatory dendritic cells for organ transplantation. TCRdb's table, derived via immunoSEQ multiplex PCR, lists solely in-frame clones and lacks some. Among tens of thousands of clones listed, just under 75% were seen once. The sequenced sample was memory CD4+ T cells from blood. These receptors were taken from a human donor in good health. CDR3s include the opening cysteine and the closing phenylalanine or tryptophan. A D gene is named only where the DNA matches it firmly. Size is stated for part of the rows, as once, few or many counts, or as a class when the clone is expanded.

TRBJ2-7,-,TRBV11-3,TRBD1,CASSLPTGTGGYEQYF,TGTGCCAGCAGCCTGCCGACCGGGACAGGGGGCTACGAGCAGTACTTC
TRBJ2-3,once,TRBV5-1,TRBD1,CASSRDRVGDTQYF,TGCGCCAGCAGCCGGGACAGGGTAGGAGATACGCAGTATTTT
TRBJ2-1,-,TRBV7-2,-,CASSLETRNEQFF,TGTGCCAGCAGCTTAGAGACTAGAAATGAGCAGTTCTTC
TRBJ2-7,-,TRBV5-1,TRBD2,CASSEGLAGGLEQYF,TGCGCCAGCAGCGAGGGACTAGCGGGGGGGCTTGAGCAGTACTTC
TRBJ2-1,-,TRBV4-1,TRBD2,CASSPPPGGGRSREQFF,TGCGCCAGCAGCCCTCCTCCGGGGGGGGGACGCTCCCGTGAGCAGTTCTTC
TRBJ1-1,-,TRBV5-6,-,CASSTGQSGTEAFF,TGTGCCAGCAGCACCGGACAGTCGGGCACTGAAGCTTTCTTT
TRBJ2-5,-,TRBV18,-,CASSPGTQETQYF,TGTGCCAGCTCCCCCGGGACACAAGAGACCCAGTACTTC
TRBJ2-5,-,TRBV7-8,TRBD2,CASSPGLGPETQYF,TGTGCCAGCAGCCCGGGACTAGGGCCCGAGACCCAGTACTTC
TRBJ2-7,-,TRBV5-1,TRBD2,CASRQAGTSGYEQYF,TGCGCCAGCAGGCAGGCCGGGACTAGCGGCTACGAGCAGTACTTC
TRBJ2-5,-,TRBV19,TRBD1,CASTEGTGWGETQYF,TGTGCCAGTACCGAGGGGACAGGGTGGGGAGAGACCCAGTACTTC
TRBJ1-1,-,TRBV2,TRBD1,CASTGTGGNTEAFF,TGTGCCAGCACCGGGACAGGGGGCAACACTGAAGCTTTCTTT
TRBJ1-1,-,TRBV16,TRBD1,CASSQSGTGNTEAFF,TGTGCCAGCAGCCAATCCGGGACAGGGAACACTGAAGCTTTCTTT
TRBJ1-1,-,TRBV4-1,TRBD1,CASSRDRGAEAFF,TGCGCCAGCAGCCGGGACAGGGGGGCTGAAGCTTTCTTT
TRBJ1-1,-,TRBV11-2,TRBD1,CASSKLPDRTNTEAFF,TGTGCCAGCAGCAAGCTCCCGGACAGGACCAACACTGAAGCTTTCTTT
TRBJ2-7,-,TRBV11-2,-,CASSFRVIDEQYF,TGTGCCAGCAGCTTCAGGGTTATCGACGAGCAGTACTTC
TRBJ2-7,-,TRBV10-3,-,CAISELKGRRAYEQYF,TGTGCCATCAGTGAGCTAAAGGGGAGGCGAGCCTACGAGCAGTACTTC
TRBJ2-6,-,TRBV19,-,CASSIGTTGRSGANVLTF,TGTGCCAGTAGTATAGGGACGACAGGTCGCTCTGGGGCCAACGTCCTGACTTTC
TRBJ2-5,-,TRBV7-6,TRBD1,CASSLGAWGTGAGETQYF,TGTGCCAGCAGCTTGGGGGCTTGGGGAACAGGGGCCGGGGAGACCCAGTACTTC
TRBJ2-7,-,TRBV6-1,-,CASSEQTDYEQYF,TGTGCCAGCAGTGAACAGACAGATTACGAGCAGTACTTC
TRBJ1-2,-,TRBV14,-,CASSQGLTPRGYTF,TGTGCCAGCAGCCAAGGTCTAACCCCTAGGGGCTACACCTTC
TRBJ1-3,-,TRBV2,-,CATQSGDVNPGNTIYF,TGTGCCACCCAATCAGGCGACGTTAACCCTGGAAACACCATATATTTT
TRBJ2-3,-,TRBV11-3,TRBD1,CASSFGTGWADTQYF,TGTGCCAGCAGCTTCGGGACAGGGTGGGCAGATACGCAGTATTTT
TRBJ2-5,-,TRBV2,TRBD2,CASRAASGGPGTQYF,TGTGCCAGCAGGGCCGCTAGCGGCGGCCCGGGGACCCAGTACTTC
TRBJ2-7,-,TRBV2,TRBD2,CASTPQWASGGLSYEQYF,TGTGCCAGCACCCCCCAGTGGGCTAGCGGGGGCTTGTCCTACGAGCAGTACTTC
TRBJ2-5,-,TRBV18,TRBD2,CASSPGLAGAQETQYF,TGTGCCAGCTCACCTGGACTAGCGGGGGCTCAAGAGACCCAGTACTTC
TRBJ1-2,few,TRBV7-8,-,CASSQTGDSYGYTF,TGTGCCAGCAGCCAAACCGGGGATTCCTATGGCTACACCTTC
TRBJ2-3,few,TRBV5-4,-,CASSLDRGYTDTQYF,TGTGCCAGCAGCTTGGACCGGGGTTACACAGATACGCAGTATTTT
TRBJ1-4,-,TRBV5-8,-,CASSLGGHNEKLFF,TGTGCCAGCAGCTTGGGCGGACATAATGAAAAACTGTTTTTT
TRBJ2-4,-,TRBV5-1,-,CASRPLGSQNIQYF,TGCGCCAGCCGCCCCTTGGGCAGCCAAAACATTCAGTACTTC
TRBJ2-7,-,TRBV7-9,TRBD1,CASSPVRGRTLGEQYF,TGTGCCAGCAGCCCTGTGAGGGGGCGTACCCTAGGGGAGCAGTACTTC
TRBJ1-2,-,TRBV2,TRBD1,CASSDGTAVVSGYTF,TGTGCCAGCAGTGATGGGACAGCCGTTGTGTCTGGCTACACCTTC
TRBJ1-5,-,TRBV19,-,CASSLTQGYNQPQHF,TGTGCCAGTAGTTTAACCCAGGGTTACAATCAGCCCCAGCATTTT
TRBJ1-1,-,TRBV18,-,CASSPEGGQSTEAFF,TGTGCCAGCTCACCAGAGGGGGGGCAAAGCACTGAAGCTTTCTTT
TRBJ2-5,-,TRBV7-6,TRBD2,CASSSFSGMQETQYF,TGTGCCAGCAGCTCATTTAGCGGGATGCAAGAGACCCAGTACTTC
TRBJ1-1,few,TRBV7-2,-,CASSAQGGFGRNTEAFF,TGTGCCAGCAGTGCGCAGGGAGGATTCGGTAGGAACACTGAAGCTTTCTTT
TRBJ2-3,-,TRBV5-5,-,CASSLEGGTDTQYF,TGTGCCAGCAGCTTGGAAGGGGGTACAGATACGCAGTATTTT
TRBJ2-7,-,TRBV7-8,-,CASSLAGIVGVPYEQYF,TGTGCCAGCAGCTTAGCGGGTATAGTCGGGGTCCCCTACGAGCAGTACTTC
TRBJ1-2,-,TRBV7-3,-,CASSLHREGGYTF,TGTGCCAGCAGCTTGCATCGGGAGGGCGGCTACACCTTC
TRBJ2-1,-,TRBV10-2,TRBD2,CASTISGGQVGEQFF,TGCGCCAGCACCATTAGCGGGGGGCAGGTCGGGGAGCAGTTCTTC
TRBJ2-7,once,TRBV7-3,TRBD2,CASSLFGSGGYEQYF,TGTGCCAGCAGCCTCTTTGGAAGCGGGGGATACGAGCAGTACTTC
TRBJ1-4,-,TRBV7-9,-,CASSSNRVGDEKLFF,TGTGCCAGCAGCTCCAACAGGGTCGGGGATGAAAAACTGTTTTTT
TRBJ2-2,-,TRBV10-3,TRBD1,CAIRSGTGSLAGELFF,TGTGCCATCAGGTCCGGGACAGGGTCTTTAGCCGGGGAGCTGTTTTTT
TRBJ1-2,once,TRBV20-1,-,CSASPNYGYTF,TGCAGTGCTAGTCCAAACTATGGCTACACCTTC
TRBJ1-4,few,TRBV7-9,-,CASSLESKEINEKLFF,TGTGCCAGCAGCTTAGAATCTAAGGAGATAAATGAAAAACTGTTTTTT
TRBJ2-3,-,TRBV2,TRBD2,CASSLTSPDTQYF,TGTGCCAGCAGTTTGACTAGCCCCGATACGCAGTATTTT
TRBJ2-3,-,TRBV7-9,-,CASRAGLVADTQYF,TGTGCCAGCAGGGCAGGGCTAGTCGCAGATACGCAGTATTTT
TRBJ2-3,-,TRBV5-5,TRBD2,CASSLWRGGADTQYF,TGTGCCAGCAGCCTCTGGCGGGGGGGAGCAGATACGCAGTATTTT
TRBJ2-5,-,TRBV19,-,CASSPTGQETQYF,TGTGCCAGTAGTCCCACGGGACAAGAGACCCAGTACTTC
TRBJ2-5,-,TRBV4-1,-,CASSQLSEETQYF,TGCGCCAGCAGCCAACTTAGCGAAGAGACCCAGTACTTC
TRBJ1-5,-,TRBV6-5,TRBD1,CAAGQDPNQPQHF,TGTGCCGCCGGACAGGATCCCAATCAGCCCCAGCATTTT
TRBJ1-2,few,TRBV19,TRBD1,CASSITGQGLDGYTF,TGTGCCAGTAGTATAACAGGACAGGGACTGGATGGCTACACCTTC
TRBJ1-2,-,TRBV6-6,-,CASSSSTGTIYGYTF,-
TRBJ2-7,-,TRBV6-5,TRBD1,CASSYSRGLYEQYF,TGTGCCAGCAGTTACTCGAGGGGGCTCTACGAGCAGTACTTC
TRBJ2-3,-,TRBV7-9,-,CASSFLLGGATDTQYF,TGTGCCAGCAGCTTCCTCTTGGGGGGGGCAACAGATACGCAGTATTTT
TRBJ2-2,few,TRBV2,-,CASSEAAVRNTGELFF,TGTGCCAGCAGTGAAGCGGCGGTTAGAAACACCGGGGAGCTGTTTTTT
TRBJ1-3,-,TRBV6-1,TRBD1,CASSNQGAGNTIYF,TGTGCCAGCAGCAATCAGGGGGCTGGAAACACCATATATTTT
TRBJ2-1,-,TRBV12-5,TRBD1,CASGSGQGRIDEQFF,TGTGCTAGTGGTTCTGGACAGGGAAGGATCGATGAGCAGTTCTTC